The 20 T cell receptor beta chains below were found in one sample sequenced in a study of PD-1 blockade in classical Hodgkin lymphoma. After autologous stem cell transplantation all patients relapsed, and prior brentuximab vedotin exposure differed between cohorts. Researchers report purifying CD4+ T cells from thawed PBMCs by magnetic negative selection. Sequenced by immunoSEQ multiplex PCR; TCRdb stores in-frame clones only, minus some. The table lists 30,000 to 40,000 clones, 80% to 95% of them singletons, with 0.2% to 0.3% in the top ten. Sequences were derived from CD4+ T cells from blood, sampled at baseline. The receptors here all came from a human donor with classical Hodgkin lymphoma.

This sequence joins TRBV21-1 and TRBJ2-1; the table's D call, TRBD2, was not checked against the DNA. TRBV21-1 is deemed a pseudogene. There are 16 residues in the CDR3. The CDR3 loop reads CASSKLAGVEHNEQFF. The CDR3 coding sequence is TGTGCCAGCAGCAAACTAGCGGGAGTCGAGCACAATGAGCAGTTCTTC.

The chain has TRBV6-5 and TRBJ1-2; 7 bases match TRBD1. The J segment lost 2 bases and the V segment lost 4 bases, leaving 7 bases of the junction unmatched. This CDR3 spans 15 amino acids. Germline loops: CDR1 MNHEY, CDR2 SVGAGI. CDR3 in DNA: TGTGCCAGCAGTTCCCCCACGACAGGGAACTATGGCTACACCTTC. Residues: CASSSPTTGNYGYTF.

This rearrangement joins TRBV11-1 to TRBJ1-2; maybe TRBD1 (6 bases). The CDR3 consists of 14 residues. From germline, CDR1 is SGHAT and CDR2 FQDESV (reference sequence). V lost 5 bases, J lost 2 bases, and 12 bases lay in between. The CDR3 loop reads CASSQGTTNYGYTF. In nucleotides, the CDR3 is TGTGCCAGCAGCCAAGGGACAACCAACTATGGCTACACCTTC.

This clone was observed a single time. The V gene is TRBV10-3, the J gene TRBJ1-2, with 9 nucleotides matching TRBD1. CDR1 and CDR2 from the germline V gene are ENHRY and SYGVKD. J lost 3 bases, V lost 3 bases, and 5 bases had no gene match. The CDR3 is 15 amino acids. The DNA of the CDR3 is TGTGCCATCAGTGACCCGGGACAGGGAGACTATGGCTACACCTTC. Translated, it gives CAISDPGQGDYGYTF.

This clone appeared a few times. The chain carries TRBV19 and TRBJ1-1; the match to TRBD1 covers 7 bases. The V and J ends lost 8 bases and 1 base, in that order; junction bases with no gene match: 10. This CDR3 region has 15 residues. Germline V gene sequence: CDR1 LNHDA, CDR2 SQIVND (reference sequence). The CDR3 nucleotides read TGTGCCAGTCAAGGGAGTGGGACAGAGAACACTGAAGCTTTCTTT. Amino acid sequence: CASQGSGTENTEAFF.

The rearrangement joins TRBV9 to TRBJ2-1, with D possibly matching TRBD2 (6 bases). CDR1 and CDR2 from the germline V gene are SGDLS and YYNGEE. V lost 3 bases and J 3 bases, leaving 16 bases between the germline ends. The CDR3 runs to 16 residues. The CDR3 DNA sequence: TGTGCCAGCAGCGCCAGCGGGTTAGGGGTCTACAATGAGCAGTTCTTC. Amino acid sequence: CASSASGLGVYNEQFF.

This chain joins TRBV6-5 and TRBJ2-1, with 7 bases that match TRBD2. The V gene end was trimmed by 7 bases and the J gene end by 0 bases; junction bases not matched to a gene: 6. Germline V lookup: CDR1 MNHEY, CDR2 SVGAGI. This CDR3 is built from 15 residues. DNA for the CDR3: TGTGCCAGCACCCGCGGGAGTAGCTCCTACAATGAGCAGTTCTTC. Translation: CASTRGSSSYNEQFF.

The chain has TRBV2 and TRBJ2-7; perhaps TRBD2 as D (6 bases). V lost 11 bases and J lost 5, with 16 bases in between. The CDR3 extends over 12 amino acids. Germline V CDR1 and CDR2: SNHLY, FYNNEI. CDR3 bases: TGTGCCGGGGGGTTGGACTATCACGAGCAGTACTTC. It specifies CAGGLDYHEQYF. Combining the CDR3 with reference TRBV2 and TRBJ2-7 gives the whole variable domain EPEVTQTPSHQVTQMGQEVILRCVPISNHLYFYWYRQILGQKVEFLVSFYNNEISEKSEIFDDQFSVERPDGSNFTLKIRSTKLEDSAMYFCAGGLDYHEQYFGPGTRLTVT.

The CDR3 region has the DNA TGTGCCAGCAGCGTAGAGAGGGGGCTACTCGACGAGACCCAGTACTTC. It is translated as CASSVERGLLDETQYF. The chain links TRBV9 to TRBJ2-5; the match to TRBD1 covers 7 bases. Germline-derived CDR1 and CDR2 are SGDLS and YYNGEE. Trimming took 0 bases from V and 5 from J; bases not matched to a gene: 10. This CDR3 is 16 amino acids long.

The rearrangement uses TRBV11-3 and TRBJ2-1, with 10 bases aligning to TRBD2. CDR1 is SGHNT and CDR2 is YENEEA in the germline V gene. CDR3 length: 16 residues. V shed 3 bases, J shed 9 bases, and the junction held 11 bases outside the gene matches. In nucleotides, the CDR3 is TGTGCCAGCAGCTTTACGGGGCTAGCGGGAGAAGTTGAGCAGTTCTTC. Amino acids: CASSFTGLAGEVEQFF.

This clone was seen once. The genes are TRBV2 and TRBJ1-5; D possibly corresponds to TRBD1 (5 bases). CDR1 and CDR2 (germline): SNHLY, FYNNEI. V shed 6 bases and J shed 3 bases, with 12 bases lying between them. The CDR3 is made up of 14 amino acids. Here the CDR3 reads CASRETAHNQPQHF. CDR3 in DNA: TGTGCCAGCAGAGAGACAGCACACAATCAGCCCCAGCATTTT. Full variable domain (outside the CDR3, taken from reference TRBV2 and TRBJ1-5): EPEVTQTPSHQVTQMGQEVILRCVPISNHLYFYWYRQILGQKVEFLVSFYNNEISEKSEIFDDQFSVERPDGSNFTLKIRSTKLEDSAMYFCASRETAHNQPQHFGDGTRLSIL.

J is TRBJ2-2 and V is TRBV19; D call uncertain. This CDR3 contains 14 residues. Germline CDR1 reads LNHDA; CDR2 reads SQIVND (reference sequence). The V and J ends lost 4 bases and 5 bases respectively, with 11 bases between them. CDR3 DNA: TGTGCCAGTAGTACCTCTGCCCAGACCGGGGAGCTGTTTTTT. Protein product: CASSTSAQTGELFF. Full variable domain (outside the CDR3, taken from reference TRBV19 and TRBJ2-2): DGGITQSPKYLFRKEGQNVTLSCEQNLNHDAMYWYRQDPGQGLRLIYYSQIVNDFQKGDIAEGYSVSREKKESFPLTVTSAQKNPTAFYLCASSTSAQTGELFFGEGSRLTVL.

The V and J genes are TRBV29-1 and TRBJ2-7; 11 bases are a match to TRBD2. This CDR3 has 14 amino acids. The germline V gene has CDR1 SQVTM and CDR2 ANQGSEA. V lost 4 bases, J lost 2 bases, and 4 bases stayed unmatched. The CDR3 loop reads CSVVGLAGPYEQYF. The CDR3 DNA follows: TGCAGCGTTGTAGGACTAGCGGGTCCCTACGAGCAGTACTTC.

This clone was counted once. The gene calls are TRBV7-9 and TRBJ1-1; D gene uncertain. This CDR3 comprises 13 residues. Germline V CDR1 and CDR2: SEHNR, FQNEAQ (reference sequence). V lost 6 bases and J 1 base, leaving 9 bases between the germline ends. This CDR3 is CASSLDPNTEAFF. The CDR3 coding sequence is TGTGCCAGCAGTCTAGACCCGAACACTGAAGCTTTCTTT.

The V and J genes are TRBV29-1 and TRBJ2-5; tentative D call: TRBD2 (5 bases). This CDR3 is 12 amino acids long. Trimming took off 4 bases at V and 5 bases at J, with 11 bases between the two ends. Germline V lookup: CDR1 SQVTM, CDR2 ANQGSEA. Here the CDR3 reads CSVGTPSETQYF. In DNA form, the CDR3 reads TGCAGCGTTGGGACTCCCTCCGAGACCCAGTACTTC.

This clone has just a few counts. V and J are TRBV5-1 and TRBJ1-1; D not certain. V was clipped by 4 bases and J by 3 bases, with 16 bases between them. This CDR3 has 15 amino acids. The V gene's germline CDR1 is SGHRS and CDR2 YFSETQ. DNA of the CDR3: TGCGCCAGCAGCCAGAGGACGGGCTCGGACACTGAAGCTTTCTTT. Amino acid sequence: CASSQRTGSDTEAFF. The complete variable domain, with remaining parts taken from reference TRBV5-1 and TRBJ1-1, reads KAGVTQTPRYLIKTRGQQVTLSCSPISGHRSVSWYQQTPGQGLQFLFEYFSETQRNKGNFPGRFSGRQFSNSRSEMNVSTLELGDSALYLCASSQRTGSDTEAFFGQGTRLTVV.

The V gene is TRBV5-1, the J gene TRBJ2-7; TRBD1 matches 11 bases. The CDR3 extends over 16 amino acids. Germline-derived CDR1 and CDR2 are SGHRS and YFSETQ. Unmatched junction bases numbered 4, after V lost 0 bases and J lost 2 bases. CDR3 residues: CASSLAWDRGTYEQYF. DNA for the CDR3: TGCGCCAGCAGCTTGGCTTGGGACAGGGGGACCTACGAGCAGTACTTC.

The V gene is TRBV7-2, the J gene TRBJ1-1; no definite D call. Germline V lookup: CDR1 SGHTA, CDR2 FQGNSA. Trimming shortened V by 11 bases and J by 0 bases, and 16 bases separated the two germline ends. The CDR3 has 14 amino acids. CDR3 sequence (DNA): TGTGCCGGACTTAGACTCCGCGTGAACACTGAAGCTTTCTTT. It is translated as CAGLRLRVNTEAFF.

The chain recombines TRBV5-5 with TRBJ2-1; TRBD2 is a possible D gene (5 bases). The CDR3 consists of 17 residues. Germline CDR1 SGHKS, CDR2 YYEKEE (reference sequence). V lost 1 base and J 0 bases, leaving 14 bases between the germline ends. This CDR3 reads CASSLKPAGSSYNEQFF. CDR3 DNA sequence: TGTGCCAGCAGCTTGAAGCCGGCGGGCAGCTCCTACAATGAGCAGTTCTTC. Together with reference TRBV5-5 and TRBJ2-1, the CDR3 gives the full variable domain: DAGVTQSPTHLIKTRGQQVTLRCSPISGHKSVSWYQQVLGQGPQFIFQYYEKEERGRGNFPDRFSARQFPNYSSELNVNALLLGDSALYLCASSLKPAGSSYNEQFFGPGTRLTVL.

This chain joins TRBV5-5 and TRBJ1-1; weak D call: TRBD1 (5 bases). CDR3 length: 16 residues. Germline V lookup: CDR1 SGHKS, CDR2 YYEKEE (reference sequence). The V end was cut by 2 bases, the J end by 4 bases, with 18 bases between. CDR3 protein: CASSFSPAGGLTEAFF. The CDR3 region has the DNA TGTGCCAGCAGCTTTAGTCCAGCCGGGGGACTCACTGAAGCTTTCTTT.